The 8 T cell receptor beta chains reported below all come from one sample, sequenced in a study of shared clonotypes between healthy human individuals (dated by TCRdb to about 2020). Library generation was performed with the immunoSEQ multiplex PCR assay. The table was pulled from immuneACCESS by TCRdb, which kept in-frame rearrangements only. Such tables lose some clones; where checked, under half of the loss comes from unresolved V genes, and the rest has no known cause. In all, the sample holds some 550,000 clones, and approximately 97% of those were seen once. The ten largest clonotypes hold around 0.06% of the sample. Sequenced sample: naive CD4+ T cells sorted from blood. This specimen's cell subset or site label, per the study, means: CD45RA+ positively selected. These TCRs come from a woman aged 25 to 39 in good health.

V usage is TRBV6-6 and J usage is TRBJ1-4; a possible D gene is TRBD1 (5 bases). V dropped 5 bases and J dropped 1 base, with 14 bases sitting between them. Germline lookup yields CDR1 MNHNY and CDR2 SVGAGI (reference sequence). CDR3 length: 16 amino acids. The CDR3 bases are TGTGCCAGCAGTCCTCGTGGGGGGATAACTAATGAAAAACTGTTTTTT. Protein sequence: CASSPRGGITNEKLFF.

The CDR3 here is CASSLIQVGKWGEQYF. The DNA for the CDR3 is TGTGCCAGCAGTTTGATCCAGGTTGGGAAATGGGGCGAGCAGTACTTC. V is TRBV28 and J is TRBJ2-5; no reliable D call. The J call may be faulty, since TRBJ2-7 better matches the DNA end. CDR1 is MDHEN and CDR2 is SYDVKM in the germline V gene. This CDR3 has 16 residues.

The chain employs TRBV5-1 and TRBJ1-2; tentatively, D is TRBD1 (5 bases). V lost 4 bases, J lost 3 bases, and 16 bases lay in between. The CDR3 has 15 residues. The V gene's germline CDR1 is SGHRS and CDR2 YFSETQ. CDR3 DNA sequence: TGCGCCAGCAGCCTGGACATTTTCAACCACTATGGCTACACCTTC. Translation: CASSLDIFNHYGYTF.

V usage is TRBV30 and J usage is TRBJ1-5, with D uncertain. The germline V and J ends were trimmed by 5 bases and 7 bases, with 12 bases remaining between them. The CDR3 sequence is 12 residues long. Germline CDR1 GTSNPN, CDR2 SVGIG (reference sequence). CDR3 sequence: CAWSAGRQPQHF. DNA for the CDR3: TGTGCCTGGTCCGCTGGTCGGCAGCCCCAGCATTTT.

This chain uses TRBV4-1 with TRBJ1-3; D is unclear. V was clipped by 1 base and J by 8 bases, with 15 bases between them. The CDR3 spans 15 residues. Germline values: CDR1 MGHRA, CDR2 YSYEKL. CDR3 residues: CASSQVEARGDTIYF. The CDR3 nucleotides read TGCGCCAGCAGCCAAGTTGAGGCCCGGGGAGACACCATATATTTT.

This CDR3 reads CASSSPSREGNIQYF. CDR3 bases: TGTGCCAGCAGTTCCCCCTCCAGGGAGGGGAACATTCAGTACTTC. The gene calls are TRBV6-5 and TRBJ2-4; 7 positions match TRBD2. Germline V gene data show CDR1 as MNHEY and CDR2 as SVGAGI. The CDR3 is 15 residues long. Trimming cost V 4 bases and J 7 bases; bases outside gene matches: 10.

The chain links TRBV5-8 to TRBJ1-1; 7 bases map to TRBD1. The CDR3 loop spans 14 amino acids. The ends lost 5 bases at V and 1 base at J; junction bases unmatched: 5. Per the germline V gene, CDR1 is SGHTS and CDR2 is YDEGEE. CDR3 DNA: TGTGCCAGCAGATCGCACAGGGGGAACACTGAAGCTTTCTTT. This sequence encodes CASRSHRGNTEAFF.

The rearrangement links TRBV28 to TRBJ2-1; the D gene is possibly TRBD1 (5 bases). CDR3 length: 14 amino acids. Germline V CDR1 and CDR2: MDHEN, SYDVKM. V was pared by 7 bases and J by 10 bases, with 20 bases between. CDR3 DNA sequence: TGTGCCAGCAATGTGCCCCAAGGACAAGTCGAGCAGTTCTTC. It yields the protein CASNVPQGQVEQFF.